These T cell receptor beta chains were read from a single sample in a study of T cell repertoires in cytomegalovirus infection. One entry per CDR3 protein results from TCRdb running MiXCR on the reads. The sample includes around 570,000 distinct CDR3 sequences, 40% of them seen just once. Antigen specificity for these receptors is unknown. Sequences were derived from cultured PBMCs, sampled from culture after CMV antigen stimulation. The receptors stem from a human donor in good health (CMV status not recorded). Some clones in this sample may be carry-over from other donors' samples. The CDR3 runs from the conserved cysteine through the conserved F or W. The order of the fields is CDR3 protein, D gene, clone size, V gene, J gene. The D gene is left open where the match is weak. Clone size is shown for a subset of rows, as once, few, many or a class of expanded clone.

CSASRRQGGGYEQYF,.,few,TRBV20-1,TRBJ2-7
CANKRDVDTEAFF,.,.,TRBV7-4,TRBJ1-1
CSASSGATDTQYF,.,.,TRBV20-1,TRBJ2-3
CASSLSFLQGPSYEQYF,.,few,TRBV27,TRBJ2-7
CASSPTGQYNTEAFF,.,.,TRBV12-3/TRBV12-4,TRBJ1-1
CAISPQDSYNEQFF,.,.,TRBV10-3,TRBJ2-1
CASSIVASGANVLTF,.,.,TRBV19,TRBJ2-6
CASSRVSGAVEKLFF,.,few,TRBV7-2,TRBJ1-4
CASSSGRFNSPLHF,.,few,TRBV7-8,TRBJ1-6
CASSPDPGELFF,.,.,TRBV4-1,TRBJ2-2
CASSLGSGVQETQYF,.,.,TRBV7-9,TRBJ2-5
CSVRLAGADTQYF,TRBD2,.,TRBV29-1,TRBJ2-3
CASSIPSGGPYEQYF,TRBD2,once,TRBV11-2,TRBJ2-7
CASSLNGRPDEQFF,.,.,TRBV4-3,TRBJ2-1
CASSARQGENEKLFF,TRBD1,few,TRBV7-7,TRBJ1-4
CASRTLGGKYGYTF,.,.,TRBV12-3/TRBV12-4,TRBJ1-2
CASSEAGDRGTDTQYF,TRBD1,.,TRBV2,TRBJ2-3
CASKSRWLRTGTSGGDEQFF,TRBD2,many,TRBV4-1,TRBJ2-1
CASSLRGESEKLFF,.,.,TRBV18,TRBJ1-4
CASSYARQTNAPPLHF,.,few,TRBV6-5,TRBJ1-6
CASSLGGTVYEQYF,.,once,TRBV7-2,TRBJ2-7
CASSIQGILNEQFF,.,.,TRBV19,TRBJ2-1
CASSQTDTQYF,.,many,TRBV12-3/TRBV12-4,TRBJ2-3
CASSASGGGADTQYF,TRBD2,.,TRBV7-2,TRBJ2-3
CASSGKAGQLNTEAFF,TRBD1,.,TRBV10-2,TRBJ1-1
CASSLNSPPVAGELFF,.,.,TRBV28,TRBJ2-2
CASSPPNSQPDNSPLHF,.,.,TRBV18,TRBJ1-6
CSARGWRGAYNEQFF,TRBD2,once,TRBV20-1,TRBJ2-1
CASSPGLLRVGTNEKLFF,.,few,TRBV7-6,TRBJ1-4
CASSQFSAYGYTF,.,.,TRBV4-1,TRBJ1-2
CASSLGPSGVQFF,TRBD2,.,TRBV12-3/TRBV12-4,TRBJ2-1